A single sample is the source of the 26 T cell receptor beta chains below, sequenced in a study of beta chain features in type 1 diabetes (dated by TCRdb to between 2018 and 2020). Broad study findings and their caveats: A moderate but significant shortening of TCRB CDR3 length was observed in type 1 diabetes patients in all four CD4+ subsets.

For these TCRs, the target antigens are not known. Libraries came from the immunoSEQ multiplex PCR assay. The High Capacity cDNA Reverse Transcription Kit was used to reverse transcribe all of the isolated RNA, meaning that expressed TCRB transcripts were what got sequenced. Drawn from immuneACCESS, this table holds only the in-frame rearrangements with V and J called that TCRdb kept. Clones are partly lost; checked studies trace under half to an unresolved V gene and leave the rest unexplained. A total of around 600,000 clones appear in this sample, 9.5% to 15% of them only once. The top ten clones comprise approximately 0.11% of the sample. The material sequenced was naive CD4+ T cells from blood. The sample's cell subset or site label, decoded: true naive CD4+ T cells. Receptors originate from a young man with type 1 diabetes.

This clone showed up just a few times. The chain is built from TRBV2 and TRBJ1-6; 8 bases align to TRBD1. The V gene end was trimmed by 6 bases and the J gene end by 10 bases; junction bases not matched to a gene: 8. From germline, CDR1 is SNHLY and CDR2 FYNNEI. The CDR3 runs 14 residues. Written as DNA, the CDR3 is TGTGCCAGCAGCATGACAGGGGTGGGCTCACCCCTCCACTTT. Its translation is CASSMTGVGSPLHF. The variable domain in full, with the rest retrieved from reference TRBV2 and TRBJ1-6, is EPEVTQTPSHQVTQMGQEVILRCVPISNHLYFYWYRQILGQKVEFLVSFYNNEISEKSEIFDDQFSVERPDGSNFTLKIRSTKLEDSAMYFCASSMTGVGSPLHFGNGTRLTVT.

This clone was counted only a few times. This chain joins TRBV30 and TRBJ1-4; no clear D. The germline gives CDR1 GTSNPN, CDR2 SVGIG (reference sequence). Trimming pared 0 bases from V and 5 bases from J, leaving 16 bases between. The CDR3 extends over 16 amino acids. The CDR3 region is CAWSVPSAPGNEKLFF. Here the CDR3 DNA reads TGTGCCTGGAGTGTACCGTCAGCTCCCGGGAATGAAAAACTGTTTTTT.

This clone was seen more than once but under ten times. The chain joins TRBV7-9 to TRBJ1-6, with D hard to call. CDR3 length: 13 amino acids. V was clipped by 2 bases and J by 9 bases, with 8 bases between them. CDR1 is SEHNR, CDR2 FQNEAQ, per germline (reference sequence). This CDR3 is CASSLTIRSPLHF. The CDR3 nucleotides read TGTGCCAGCAGCTTAACAATTCGTTCACCCCTCCACTTT.

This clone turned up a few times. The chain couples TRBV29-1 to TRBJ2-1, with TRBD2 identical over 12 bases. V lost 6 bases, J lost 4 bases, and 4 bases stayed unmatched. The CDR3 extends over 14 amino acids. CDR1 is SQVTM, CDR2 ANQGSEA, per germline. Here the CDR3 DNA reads TGCAGCGTGAAGACTAGCGGGGGTTACAATGAGCAGTTCTTC. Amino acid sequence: CSVKTSGGYNEQFF.

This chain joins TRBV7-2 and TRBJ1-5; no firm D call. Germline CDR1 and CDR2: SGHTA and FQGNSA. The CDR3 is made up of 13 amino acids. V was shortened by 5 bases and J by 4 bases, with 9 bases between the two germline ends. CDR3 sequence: CASSAQSNQPQHF. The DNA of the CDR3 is TGTGCCAGCAGCGCCCAGTCTAATCAGCCCCAGCATTTT.

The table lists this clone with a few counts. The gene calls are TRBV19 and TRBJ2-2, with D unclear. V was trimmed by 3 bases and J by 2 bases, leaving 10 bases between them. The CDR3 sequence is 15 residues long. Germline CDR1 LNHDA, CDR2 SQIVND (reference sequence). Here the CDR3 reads CASSISHSNTGELFF. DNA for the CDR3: TGTGCCAGTAGTATTTCCCATTCCAACACCGGGGAGCTGTTTTTT.

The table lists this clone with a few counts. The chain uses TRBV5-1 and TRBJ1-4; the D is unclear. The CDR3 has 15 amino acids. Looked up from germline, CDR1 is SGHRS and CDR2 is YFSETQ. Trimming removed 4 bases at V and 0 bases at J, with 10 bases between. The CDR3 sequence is CASSPSFATNEKLFF. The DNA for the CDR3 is TGCGCCAGCAGCCCGTCGTTCGCAACTAATGAAAAACTGTTTTTT.

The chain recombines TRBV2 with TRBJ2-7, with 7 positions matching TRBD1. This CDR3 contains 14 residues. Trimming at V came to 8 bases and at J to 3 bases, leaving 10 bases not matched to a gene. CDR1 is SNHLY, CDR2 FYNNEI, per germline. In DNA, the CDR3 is TGTGCCAGCGTAGGGGGCGGAACTAACTACGAGCAGTACTTC. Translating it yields CASVGGGTNYEQYF.

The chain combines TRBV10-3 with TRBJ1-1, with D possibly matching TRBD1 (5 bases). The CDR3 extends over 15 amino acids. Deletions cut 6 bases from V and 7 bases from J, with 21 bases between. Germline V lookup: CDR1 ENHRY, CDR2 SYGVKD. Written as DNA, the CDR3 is TGTGCCATCAGCAAACCGGGCCTTGGGGCGGGTGAAGCTTTCTTT. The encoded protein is CAISKPGLGAGEAFF.

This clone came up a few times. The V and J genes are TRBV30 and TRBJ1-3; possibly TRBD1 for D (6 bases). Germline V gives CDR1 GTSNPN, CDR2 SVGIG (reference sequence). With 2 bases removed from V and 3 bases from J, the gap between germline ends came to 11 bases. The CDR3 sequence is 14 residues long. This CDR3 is CAWSIQGGGNTIYF. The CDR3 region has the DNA TGTGCCTGGAGTATACAGGGAGGTGGAAACACCATATATTTT. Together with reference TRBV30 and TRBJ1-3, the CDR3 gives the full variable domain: SQTIHQWPATLVQPVGSPLSLECTVEGTSNPNLYWYRQAAGRGLQLLFYSVGIGQISSEVPQNLSASRPQDRQFILSSKKLLLSDSGFYLCAWSIQGGGNTIYFGEGSWLTVV.

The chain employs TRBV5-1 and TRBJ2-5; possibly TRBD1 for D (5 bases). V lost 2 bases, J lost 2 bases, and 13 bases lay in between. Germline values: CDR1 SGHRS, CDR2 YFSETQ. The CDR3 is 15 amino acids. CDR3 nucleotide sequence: TGCGCCAGCAGCTTACCTCGACAGAGGCAAGAGACCCAGTACTTC. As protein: CASSLPRQRQETQYF.

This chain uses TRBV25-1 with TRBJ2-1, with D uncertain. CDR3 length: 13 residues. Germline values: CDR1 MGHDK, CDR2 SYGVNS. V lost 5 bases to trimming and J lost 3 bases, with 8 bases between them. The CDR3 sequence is CASSRHNYNEQFF. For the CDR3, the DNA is TGTGCCAGCAGTCGACACAACTACAATGAGCAGTTCTTC.

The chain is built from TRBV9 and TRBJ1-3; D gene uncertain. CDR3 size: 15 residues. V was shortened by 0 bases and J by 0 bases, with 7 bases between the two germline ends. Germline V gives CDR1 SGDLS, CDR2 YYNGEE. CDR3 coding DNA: TGTGCCAGCAGCGTAGAGGCAGGCTCTGGAAACACCATATATTTT. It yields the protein CASSVEAGSGNTIYF.

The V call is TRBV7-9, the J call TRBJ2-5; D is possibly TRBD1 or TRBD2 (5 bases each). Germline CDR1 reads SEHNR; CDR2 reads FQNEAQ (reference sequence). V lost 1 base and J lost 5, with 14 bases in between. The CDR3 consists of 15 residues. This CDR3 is CASSLDWGSSETQYF. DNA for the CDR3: TGTGCCAGCAGCTTAGATTGGGGGAGTTCGGAGACCCAGTACTTC.

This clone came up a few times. CDR3 sequence reads: CASSSLGEQYF. DNA for the CDR3: TGCGCCAGCAGCTCGCTGGGCGAGCAGTACTTC. V is TRBV5-1 and J is TRBJ2-7; D call uncertain. The CDR3 runs 11 residues. V was trimmed by 3 bases and J by 6 bases, leaving 7 bases between them. Per germline, CDR1 SGHRS and CDR2 YFSETQ.

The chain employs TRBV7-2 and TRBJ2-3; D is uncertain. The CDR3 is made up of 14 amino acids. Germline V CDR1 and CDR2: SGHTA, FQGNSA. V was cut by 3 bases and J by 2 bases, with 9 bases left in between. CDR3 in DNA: TGTGCCAGCAGCTTCTATCTCCTCACAGATACGCAGTATTTT. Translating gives CASSFYLLTDTQYF.

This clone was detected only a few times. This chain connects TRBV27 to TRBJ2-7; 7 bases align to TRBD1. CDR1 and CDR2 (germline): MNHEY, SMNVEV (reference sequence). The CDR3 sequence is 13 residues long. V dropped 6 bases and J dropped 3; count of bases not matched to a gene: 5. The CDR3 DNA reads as TGTGCCAGCAGACCTGACAGGGACTACGAGCAGTACTTC. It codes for CASRPDRDYEQYF.

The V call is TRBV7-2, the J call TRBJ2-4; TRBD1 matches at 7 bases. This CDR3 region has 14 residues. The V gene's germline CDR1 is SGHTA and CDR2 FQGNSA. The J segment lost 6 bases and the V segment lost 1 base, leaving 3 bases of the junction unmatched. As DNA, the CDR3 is TGTGCCAGCAGCTTAGGCCGGGACAGAAACATTCAGTACTTC. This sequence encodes CASSLGRDRNIQYF.

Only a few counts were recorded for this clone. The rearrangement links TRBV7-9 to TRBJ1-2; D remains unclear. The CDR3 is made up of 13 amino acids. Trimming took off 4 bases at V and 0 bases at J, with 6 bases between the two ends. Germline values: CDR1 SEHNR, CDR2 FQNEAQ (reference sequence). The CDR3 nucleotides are TGTGCCAGCAGCTCGCTCGCTAACTATGGCTACACCTTC. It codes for CASSSLANYGYTF.

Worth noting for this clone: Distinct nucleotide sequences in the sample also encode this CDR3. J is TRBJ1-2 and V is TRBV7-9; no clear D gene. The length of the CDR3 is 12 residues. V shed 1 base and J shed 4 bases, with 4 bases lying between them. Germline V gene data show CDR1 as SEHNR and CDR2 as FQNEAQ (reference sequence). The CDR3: CASSLEAYGYTF. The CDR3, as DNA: TGTGCCAGCAGCTTAGAAGCCTATGGCTACACCTTC.

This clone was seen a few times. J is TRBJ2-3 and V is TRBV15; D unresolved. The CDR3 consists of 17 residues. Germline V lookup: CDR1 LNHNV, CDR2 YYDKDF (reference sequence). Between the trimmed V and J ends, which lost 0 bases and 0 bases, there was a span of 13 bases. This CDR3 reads CATSRDPWSLSTDTQYF. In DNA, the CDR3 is TGTGCCACCAGCAGAGATCCCTGGAGCCTTAGCACAGATACGCAGTATTTT.

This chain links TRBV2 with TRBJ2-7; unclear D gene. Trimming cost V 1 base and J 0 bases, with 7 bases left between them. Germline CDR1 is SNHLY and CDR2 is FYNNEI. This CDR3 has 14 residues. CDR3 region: CASSEGRYSYEQYF. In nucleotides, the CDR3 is TGTGCCAGCAGTGAAGGCAGGTACTCCTACGAGCAGTACTTC.

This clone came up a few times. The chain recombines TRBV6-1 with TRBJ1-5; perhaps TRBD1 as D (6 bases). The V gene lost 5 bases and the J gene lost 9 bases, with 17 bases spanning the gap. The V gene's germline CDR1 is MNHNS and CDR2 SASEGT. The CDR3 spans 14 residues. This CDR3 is CASSPTGSALPQHF. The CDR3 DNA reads TGTGCCAGCAGTCCTACAGGGAGTGCGCTGCCCCAGCATTTT.

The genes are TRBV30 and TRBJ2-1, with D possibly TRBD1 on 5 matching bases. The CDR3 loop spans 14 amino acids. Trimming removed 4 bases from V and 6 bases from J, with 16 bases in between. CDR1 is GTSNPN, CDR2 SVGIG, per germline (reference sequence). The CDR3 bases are TGTGCCTGGAAGGGGCGCTTGAATGGCAATGAGCAGTTCTTC. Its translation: CAWKGRLNGNEQFF.

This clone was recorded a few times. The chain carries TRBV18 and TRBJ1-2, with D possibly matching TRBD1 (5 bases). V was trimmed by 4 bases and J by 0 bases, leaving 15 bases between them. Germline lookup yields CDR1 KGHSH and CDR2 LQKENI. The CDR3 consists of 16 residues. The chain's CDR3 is CASSRATGVANYGYTF. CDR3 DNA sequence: TGTGCCAGCTCACGGGCCACAGGAGTCGCTAACTATGGCTACACCTTC.

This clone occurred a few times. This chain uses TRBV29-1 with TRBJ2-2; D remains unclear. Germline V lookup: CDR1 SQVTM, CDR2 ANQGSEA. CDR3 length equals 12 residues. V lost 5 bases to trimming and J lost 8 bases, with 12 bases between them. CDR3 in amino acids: CSVRTDLGELFF. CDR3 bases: TGCAGCGTTCGAACGGACCTGGGGGAGCTGTTTTTT.